This section outlines one T cell receptor beta chain sequence together with its context. The entry originates in a study of blood T cell repertoires in COVID-19. The overall study: Researchers got acute and convalescent COVID-19 samples from the United States, Italy and Spain. T cells, B-cell-depleted T cells, or PBMCs supplied cDNA or gDNA.

Germline-derived CDR1 and CDR2 are SGHTA and FQGNSA. V dropped 4 bases and J dropped 0 bases, with 13 bases sitting between them. The CDR3 has 16 residues. Authors' processing steps: Reference gene primer amplification yielded estimated nucleated cell counts. Measured with immunoSEQ multiplex PCR; TCRdb has only the in-frame clones, and not every one. The V and J calls and clone size come from that table; D and trimming were worked out from the DNA. The sample gives 91,000 or so clones, more than 75% of which show up once; about 7% is in the top ten. Sequenced: peripheral blood. The sequence was obtained from a man over 45 with active or convalescent COVID-19. The genes are TRBV7-2 and TRBJ2-1; perhaps TRBD1 as D (6 bases). The CDR3 nucleotides read TGTGCCAGCAGCTCCCTCCAGGGGAGCTCCTACAATGAGCAGTTCTTC. It codes for CASSSLQGSSYNEQFF.